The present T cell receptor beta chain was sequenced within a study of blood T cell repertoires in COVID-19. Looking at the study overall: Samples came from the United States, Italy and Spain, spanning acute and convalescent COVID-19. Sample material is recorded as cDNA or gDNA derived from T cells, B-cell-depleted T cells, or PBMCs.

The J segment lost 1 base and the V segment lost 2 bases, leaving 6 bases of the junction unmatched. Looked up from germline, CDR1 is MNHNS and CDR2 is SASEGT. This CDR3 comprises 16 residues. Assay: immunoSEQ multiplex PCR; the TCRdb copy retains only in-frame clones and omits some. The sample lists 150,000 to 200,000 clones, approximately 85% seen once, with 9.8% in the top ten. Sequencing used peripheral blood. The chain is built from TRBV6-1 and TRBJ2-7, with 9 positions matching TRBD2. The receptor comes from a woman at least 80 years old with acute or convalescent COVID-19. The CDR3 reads CASSESLAGLSYEQYF. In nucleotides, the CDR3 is TGTGCCAGCAGTGAATCCCTAGCGGGACTTTCCTACGAGCAGTACTTC.